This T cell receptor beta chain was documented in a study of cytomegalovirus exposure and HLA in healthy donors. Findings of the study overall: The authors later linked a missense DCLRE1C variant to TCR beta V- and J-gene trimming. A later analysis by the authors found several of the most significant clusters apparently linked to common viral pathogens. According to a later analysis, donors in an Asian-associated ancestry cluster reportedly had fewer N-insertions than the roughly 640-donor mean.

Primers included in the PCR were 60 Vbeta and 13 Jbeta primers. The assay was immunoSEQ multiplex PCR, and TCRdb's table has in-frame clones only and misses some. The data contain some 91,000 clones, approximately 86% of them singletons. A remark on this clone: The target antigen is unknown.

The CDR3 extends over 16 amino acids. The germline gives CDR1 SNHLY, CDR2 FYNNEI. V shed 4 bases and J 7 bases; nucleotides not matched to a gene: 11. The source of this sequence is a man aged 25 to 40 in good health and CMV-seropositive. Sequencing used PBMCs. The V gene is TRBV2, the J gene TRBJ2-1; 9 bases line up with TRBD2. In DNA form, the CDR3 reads TGTGCCAGCAGTGTCCTGAGGCTAGCGGGGTCAAATGAGCAGTTCTTC. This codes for CASSVLRLAGSNEQFF.